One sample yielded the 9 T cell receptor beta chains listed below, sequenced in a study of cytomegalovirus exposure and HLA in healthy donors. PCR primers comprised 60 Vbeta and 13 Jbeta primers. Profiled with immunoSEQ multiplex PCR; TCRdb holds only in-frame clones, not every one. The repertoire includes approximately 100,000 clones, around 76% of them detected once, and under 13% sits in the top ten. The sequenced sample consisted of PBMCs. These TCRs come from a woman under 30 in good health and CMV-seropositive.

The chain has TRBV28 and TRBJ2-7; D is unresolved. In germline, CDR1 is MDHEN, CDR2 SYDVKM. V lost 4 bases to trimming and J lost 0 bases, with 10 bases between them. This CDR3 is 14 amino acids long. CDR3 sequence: CASSSPPHSYEQYF. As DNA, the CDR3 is TGTGCCAGCAGTTCACCTCCACACTCCTACGAGCAGTACTTC.

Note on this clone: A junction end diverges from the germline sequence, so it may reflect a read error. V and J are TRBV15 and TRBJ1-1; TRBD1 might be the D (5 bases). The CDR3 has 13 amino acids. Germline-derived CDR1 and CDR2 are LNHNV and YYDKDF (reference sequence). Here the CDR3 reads CATSGDRNTEAFF. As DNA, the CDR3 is TGTGCCACCAGCGGAGACAGGAACACTGAAGCTTTCTTT.

CDR3 bases: TGTGCCAGCAGTGGGGGACAGCTCAATCAGCCCCAGCATTTT. Protein sequence: CASSGGQLNQPQHF. This chain uses TRBV2 with TRBJ1-5; 7 nucleotides align to TRBD1. The CDR3 runs 14 residues. Germline V CDR1 and CDR2: SNHLY, FYNNEI. J was trimmed by 3 bases and V by 4 bases; bases with no gene match: 3.

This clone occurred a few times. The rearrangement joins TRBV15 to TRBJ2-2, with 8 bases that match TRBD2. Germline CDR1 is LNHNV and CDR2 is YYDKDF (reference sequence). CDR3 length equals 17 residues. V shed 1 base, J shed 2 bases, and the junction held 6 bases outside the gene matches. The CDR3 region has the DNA TGTGCCACCAGCAGAGGTCCAAGCGGGAGTAACACCGGGGAGCTGTTTTTT. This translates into CATSRGPSGSNTGELFF. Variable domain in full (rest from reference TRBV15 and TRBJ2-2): DAMVIQNPRYQVTQFGKPVTLSCSQTLNHNVMYWYQQKSSQAPKLLFHYYDKDFNNEADTPDNFQSRRPNTSFCFLDIRSPGLGDTAMYLCATSRGPSGSNTGELFFGEGSRLTVL.

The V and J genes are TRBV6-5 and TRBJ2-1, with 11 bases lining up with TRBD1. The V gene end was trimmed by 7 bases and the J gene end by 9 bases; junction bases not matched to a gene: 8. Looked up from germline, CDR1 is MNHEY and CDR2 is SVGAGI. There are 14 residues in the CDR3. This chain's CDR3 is CASNGQGAISEQFF. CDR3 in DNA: TGTGCCAGCAATGGACAGGGGGCAATTTCTGAGCAGTTCTTC.

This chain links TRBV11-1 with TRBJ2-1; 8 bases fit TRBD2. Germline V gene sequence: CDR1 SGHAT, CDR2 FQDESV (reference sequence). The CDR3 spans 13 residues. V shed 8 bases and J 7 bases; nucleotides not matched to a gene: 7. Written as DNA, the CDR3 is TGTGCCAGCGTTTTAGCGGGGTCGAATGAGCAGTTCTTC. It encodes CASVLAGSNEQFF.

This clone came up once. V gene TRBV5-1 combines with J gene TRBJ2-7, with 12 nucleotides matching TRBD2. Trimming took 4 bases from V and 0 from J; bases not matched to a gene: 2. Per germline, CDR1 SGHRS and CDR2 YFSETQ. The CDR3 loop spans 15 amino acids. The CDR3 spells CASSRTSGDSYEQYF. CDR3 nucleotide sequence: TGCGCCAGCAGCAGGACTAGCGGGGACTCCTACGAGCAGTACTTC.

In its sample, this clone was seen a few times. CDR3: CASSLWRASTDTQYF. The CDR3 region has the DNA TGTGCCAGCAGCTTATGGCGGGCTAGCACAGATACGCAGTATTTT. This chain uses TRBV11-2 with TRBJ2-3, with a possible D match to TRBD2 (5 bases). The CDR3 runs to 15 residues. V was clipped by 2 bases and J by 0 bases, with 9 bases between them. The germline CDR1 and CDR2 sequences are SGHAT and FQNNGV.

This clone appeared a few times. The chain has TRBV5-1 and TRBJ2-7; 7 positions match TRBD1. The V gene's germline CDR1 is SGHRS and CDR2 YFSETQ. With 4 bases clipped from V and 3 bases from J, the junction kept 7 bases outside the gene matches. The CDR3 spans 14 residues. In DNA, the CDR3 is TGCGCCAGCAGCGATCCAGGACAGGACTACGAGCAGTACTTC. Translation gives CASSDPGQDYEQYF.